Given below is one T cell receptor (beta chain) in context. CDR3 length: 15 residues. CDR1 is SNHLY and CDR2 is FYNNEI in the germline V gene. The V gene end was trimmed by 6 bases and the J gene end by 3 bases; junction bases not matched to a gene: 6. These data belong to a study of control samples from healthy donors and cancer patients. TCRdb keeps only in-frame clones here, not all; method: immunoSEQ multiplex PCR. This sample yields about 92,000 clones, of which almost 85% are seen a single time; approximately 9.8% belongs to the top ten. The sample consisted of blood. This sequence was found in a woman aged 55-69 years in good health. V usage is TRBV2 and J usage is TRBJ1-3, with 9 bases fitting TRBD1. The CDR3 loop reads CASRTTGGGGNTIYF. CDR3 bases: TGTGCCAGCAGAACGACAGGGGGTGGTGGAAACACCATATATTTT.